Described below is a single T cell receptor beta chain sequence and its context. Germline assignment: CDR1 SEHNR and CDR2 FQNEAQ (reference sequence). This CDR3 region has 14 residues. V lost 1 base and J 6 bases, leaving 12 bases between the germline ends. Libraries were prepared by immunoSEQ multiplex PCR; TCRdb keeps only in-frame clonotypes and omits some of them. Among more than 2 million clones, around 93% were seen once, and the ten largest hold around 1.7%. CD8 cells classed as naive were CD45RO-negative and positively selected for CCR7, excluding terminally differentiated effector memory CD45RA+ cells. Donors, healthy HIV-negative adults, lacked recent acute infections or vaccinations. This sample is part of a study of shared clonotypes between healthy human individuals.

What was sequenced was naive CD8+ T cells from PBMCs. This clonotype was sampled from a man aged 18 to 30 in good health. Some clones in this sample may be carry-over from other donors' samples. This chain connects TRBV7-9 to TRBJ1-1; perhaps TRBD1 as D (5 bases). Here the CDR3 reads CASSLVGREAEAFF. DNA for the CDR3: TGTGCCAGCAGCTTAGTAGGCAGGGAAGCTGAAGCTTTCTTT.